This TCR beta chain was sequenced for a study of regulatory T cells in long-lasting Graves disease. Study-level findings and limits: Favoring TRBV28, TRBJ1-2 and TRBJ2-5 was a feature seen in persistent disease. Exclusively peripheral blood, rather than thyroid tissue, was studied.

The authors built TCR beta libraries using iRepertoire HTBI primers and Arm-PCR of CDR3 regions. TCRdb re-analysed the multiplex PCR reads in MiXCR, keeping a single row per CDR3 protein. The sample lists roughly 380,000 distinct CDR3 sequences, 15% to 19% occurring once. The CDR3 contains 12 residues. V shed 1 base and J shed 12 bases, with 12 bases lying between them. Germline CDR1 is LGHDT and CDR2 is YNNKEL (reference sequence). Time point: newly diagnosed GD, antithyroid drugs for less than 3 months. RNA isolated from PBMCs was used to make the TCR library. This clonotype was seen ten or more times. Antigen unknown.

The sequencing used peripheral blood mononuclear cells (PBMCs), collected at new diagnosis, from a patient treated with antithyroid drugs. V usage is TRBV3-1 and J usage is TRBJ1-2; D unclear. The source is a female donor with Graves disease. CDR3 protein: CASSQVPNPHTF. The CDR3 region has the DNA TGTGCCAGCAGCCAAGTCCCGAATCCCCACACCTTC.